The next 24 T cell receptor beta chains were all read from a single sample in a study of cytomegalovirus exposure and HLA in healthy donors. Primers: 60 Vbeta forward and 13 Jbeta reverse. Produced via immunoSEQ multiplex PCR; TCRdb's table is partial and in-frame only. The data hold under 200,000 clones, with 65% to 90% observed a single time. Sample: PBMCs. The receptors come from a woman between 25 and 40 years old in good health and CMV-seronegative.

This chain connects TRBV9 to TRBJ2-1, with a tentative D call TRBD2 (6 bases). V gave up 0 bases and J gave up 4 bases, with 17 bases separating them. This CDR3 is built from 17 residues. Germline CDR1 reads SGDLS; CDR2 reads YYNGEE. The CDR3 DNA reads TGTGCCAGCAGCGTAGAAGGTTTGGGACTCTTTTACAATGAGCAGTTCTTC. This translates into CASSVEGLGLFYNEQFF.

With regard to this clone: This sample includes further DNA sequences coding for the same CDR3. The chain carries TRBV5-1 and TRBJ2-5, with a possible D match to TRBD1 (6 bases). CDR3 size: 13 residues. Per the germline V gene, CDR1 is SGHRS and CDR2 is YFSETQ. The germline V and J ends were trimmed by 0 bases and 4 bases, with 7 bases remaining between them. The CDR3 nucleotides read TGCGCCAGCAGCTTGGAAGGGGGAGAGACCCAGTACTTC. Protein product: CASSLEGGETQYF.

CDR3 residues: CASSLSFQGAGELFF. CDR3 in DNA: TGTGCCAGTAGCCTGAGCTTCCAGGGGGCAGGGGAGCTGTTTTTT. The rearrangement joins TRBV19 to TRBJ2-2; 8 bases align to TRBD1. Germline CDR1 LNHDA, CDR2 SQIVND (reference sequence). V shed 6 bases, J shed 8 bases, and the junction held 11 bases outside the gene matches. This CDR3 region has 15 residues.

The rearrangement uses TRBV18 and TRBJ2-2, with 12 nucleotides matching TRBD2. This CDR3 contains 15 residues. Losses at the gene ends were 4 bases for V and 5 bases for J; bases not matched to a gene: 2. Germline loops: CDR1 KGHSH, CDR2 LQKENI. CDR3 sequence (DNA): TGTGCCAGCTCACAAGGGACTAGCGGGACCGGGGAGCTGTTTTTT. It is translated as CASSQGTSGTGELFF.

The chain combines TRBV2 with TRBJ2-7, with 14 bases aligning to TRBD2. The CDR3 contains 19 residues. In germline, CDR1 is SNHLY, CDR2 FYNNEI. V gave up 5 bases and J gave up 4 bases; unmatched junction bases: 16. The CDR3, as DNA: TGTGCCAGCAGTACGCCGGGACTAGCGGGAGTAGTGGGGATGTACGAGCAGTACTTC. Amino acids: CASSTPGLAGVVGMYEQYF.

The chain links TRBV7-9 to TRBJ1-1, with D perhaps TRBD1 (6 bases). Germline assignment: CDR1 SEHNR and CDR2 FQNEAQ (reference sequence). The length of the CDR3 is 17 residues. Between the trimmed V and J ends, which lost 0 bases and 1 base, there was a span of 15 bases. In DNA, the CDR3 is TGTGCCAGCAGCTTAGCGCTTGGGGGCGCTGGGAACACTGAAGCTTTCTTT. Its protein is CASSLALGGAGNTEAFF.

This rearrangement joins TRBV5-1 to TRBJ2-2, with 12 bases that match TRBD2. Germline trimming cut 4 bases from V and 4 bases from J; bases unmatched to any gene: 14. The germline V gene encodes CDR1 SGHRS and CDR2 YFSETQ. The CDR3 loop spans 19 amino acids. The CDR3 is CASSPRRPTSGGLTGELFF. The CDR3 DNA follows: TGCGCCAGCAGCCCCCGCCGGCCGACTAGCGGGGGACTCACCGGGGAGCTGTTTTTT. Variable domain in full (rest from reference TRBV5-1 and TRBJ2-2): KAGVTQTPRYLIKTRGQQVTLSCSPISGHRSVSWYQQTPGQGLQFLFEYFSETQRNKGNFPGRFSGRQFSNSRSEMNVSTLELGDSALYLCASSPRRPTSGGLTGELFFGEGSRLTVL.

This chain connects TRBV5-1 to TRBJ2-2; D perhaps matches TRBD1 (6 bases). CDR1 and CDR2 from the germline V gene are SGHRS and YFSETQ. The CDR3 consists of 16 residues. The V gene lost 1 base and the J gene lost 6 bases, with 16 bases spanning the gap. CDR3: CASSLNSRGDAGELFF. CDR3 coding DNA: TGCGCCAGCAGCTTGAATAGCAGGGGTGACGCCGGGGAGCTGTTTTTT.

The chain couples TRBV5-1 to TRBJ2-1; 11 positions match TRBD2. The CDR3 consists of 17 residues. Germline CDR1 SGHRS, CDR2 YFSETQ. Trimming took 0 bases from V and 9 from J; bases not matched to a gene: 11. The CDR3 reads CASSLAALAGGLSEQFF. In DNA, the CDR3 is TGCGCCAGCAGCTTGGCGGCATTAGCGGGAGGGCTGAGTGAGCAGTTCTTC.

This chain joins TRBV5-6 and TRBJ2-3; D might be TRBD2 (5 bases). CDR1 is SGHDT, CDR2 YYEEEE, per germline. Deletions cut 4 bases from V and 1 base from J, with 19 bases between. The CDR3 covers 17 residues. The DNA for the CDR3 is TGTGCCAGCAGCCAGCATTCCTTTGGGCGGGGCACAGATACGCAGTATTTT. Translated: CASSQHSFGRGTDTQYF.

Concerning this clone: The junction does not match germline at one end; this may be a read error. The CDR3, as DNA: TGTGCCAGCAGTGAAGCGGGGCAGGGATCCTCCGAGCAGTACTTC. It codes for CASSEAGQGSSEQYF. The rearrangement uses TRBV2 and TRBJ2-7; TRBD1 is a possible D gene (5 bases). CDR3 size: 15 residues. Germline loops: CDR1 SNHLY, CDR2 FYNNEI.

CDR3 DNA: TGTGCCAGCAGCTTAGGACAGGGGGCAGCCAAAAACATTCAGTACTTC. Protein sequence: CASSLGQGAAKNIQYF. This rearrangement joins TRBV7-9 to TRBJ2-4; 10 bases agree with TRBD1. Trimming cost V 1 base and J 0 bases; bases outside gene matches: 0. Germline values: CDR1 SEHNR, CDR2 FQNEAQ (reference sequence). The CDR3 totals 16 residues.

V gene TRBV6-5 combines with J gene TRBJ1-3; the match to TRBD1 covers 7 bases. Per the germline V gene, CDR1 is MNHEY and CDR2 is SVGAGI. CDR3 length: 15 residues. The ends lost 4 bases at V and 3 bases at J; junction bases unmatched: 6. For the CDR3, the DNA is TGTGCCAGCAGTTCACAAGGGGGCTATGGAAACACCATATATTTT. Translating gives CASSSQGGYGNTIYF.

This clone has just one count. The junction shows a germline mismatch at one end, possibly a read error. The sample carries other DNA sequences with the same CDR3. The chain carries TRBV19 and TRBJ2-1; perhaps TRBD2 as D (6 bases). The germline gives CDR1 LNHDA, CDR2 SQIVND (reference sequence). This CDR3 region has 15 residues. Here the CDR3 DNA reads TGTGCCAGTAGTCAGCTCGGGACTTCCTATAATGAGCAGTTCTTC. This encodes CASSQLGTSYNEQFF.

Here the CDR3 DNA reads TGTGCCAGCAGTTCCCCCCCAGGAGGAAACGAAAAACTGTTTTTT. It yields the protein CASSSPPGGNEKLFF. V usage is TRBV28 and J usage is TRBJ1-4; D uncertain. The germline gives CDR1 MDHEN, CDR2 SYDVKM. V lost 4 bases to trimming and J lost 8 bases, with 17 bases between them. The CDR3 extends over 15 amino acids.

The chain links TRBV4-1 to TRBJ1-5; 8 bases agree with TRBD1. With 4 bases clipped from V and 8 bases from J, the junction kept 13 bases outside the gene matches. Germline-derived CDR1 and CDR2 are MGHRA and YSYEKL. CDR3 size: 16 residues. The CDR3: CASSPLNGQGREPQHF. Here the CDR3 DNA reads TGCGCCAGCAGCCCCCTCAATGGACAGGGCCGCGAGCCCCAGCATTTT.

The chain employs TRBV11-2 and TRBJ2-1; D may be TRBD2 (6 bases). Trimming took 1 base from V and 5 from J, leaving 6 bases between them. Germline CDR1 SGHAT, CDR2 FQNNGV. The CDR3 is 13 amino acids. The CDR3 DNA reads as TGTGCCAGCAGCTTAGGGACTAACAATGAGCAGTTCTTC. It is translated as CASSLGTNNEQFF.

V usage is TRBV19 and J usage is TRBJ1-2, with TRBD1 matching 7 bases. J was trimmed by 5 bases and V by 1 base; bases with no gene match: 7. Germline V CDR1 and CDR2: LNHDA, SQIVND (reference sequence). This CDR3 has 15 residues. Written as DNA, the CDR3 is TGTGCCAGTAGTATAGTCGGGGGACAGCAATATGGCTACACCTTC. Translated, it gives CASSIVGGQQYGYTF.

The CDR3 sequence: CASSLNRGGFDEQFF. The CDR3 region has the DNA TGTGCCAGCAGCTTAAACCGGGGGGGGTTCGATGAGCAGTTCTTC. V usage is TRBV7-3 and J usage is TRBJ2-1; 8 bases match TRBD2. The CDR3 is made up of 15 amino acids. V dropped 1 base and J dropped 8; count of bases not matched to a gene: 7. CDR1 is SGHTA and CDR2 is FQGTGA in the germline V gene.

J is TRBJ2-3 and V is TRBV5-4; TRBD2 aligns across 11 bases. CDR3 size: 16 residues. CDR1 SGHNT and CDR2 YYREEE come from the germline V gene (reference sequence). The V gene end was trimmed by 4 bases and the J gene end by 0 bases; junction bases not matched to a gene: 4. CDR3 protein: CASSTGTSGSTDTQYF. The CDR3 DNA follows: TGTGCCAGCAGCACCGGGACTAGCGGTAGCACAGATACGCAGTATTTT.

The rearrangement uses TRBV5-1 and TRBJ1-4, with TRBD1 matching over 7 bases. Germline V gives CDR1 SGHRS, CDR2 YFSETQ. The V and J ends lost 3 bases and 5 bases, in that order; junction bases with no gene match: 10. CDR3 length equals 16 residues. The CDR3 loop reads CASSSGQTWGNEKLFF. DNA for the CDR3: TGCGCCAGCAGCTCGGGACAGACGTGGGGGAATGAAAAACTGTTTTTT.

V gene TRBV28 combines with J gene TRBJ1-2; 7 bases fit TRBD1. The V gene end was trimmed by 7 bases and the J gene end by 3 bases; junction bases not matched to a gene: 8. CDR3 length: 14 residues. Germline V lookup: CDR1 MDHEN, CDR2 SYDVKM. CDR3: CASTIEGGHYGYTF. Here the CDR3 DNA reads TGTGCCAGCACCATCGAAGGGGGCCACTATGGCTACACCTTC.

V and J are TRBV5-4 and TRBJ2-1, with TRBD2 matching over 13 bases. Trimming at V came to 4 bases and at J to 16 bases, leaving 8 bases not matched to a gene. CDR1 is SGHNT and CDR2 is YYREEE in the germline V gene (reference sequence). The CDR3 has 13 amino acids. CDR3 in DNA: TGTGCCAGCAGCCCGGGACTAGCGGGGAGTAAATTCTTC. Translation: CASSPGLAGSKFF. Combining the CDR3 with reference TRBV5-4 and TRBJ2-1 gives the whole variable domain ETGVTQSPTHLIKTRGQQVTLRCSSQSGHNTVSWYQQALGQGPQFIFQYYREEENGRGNFPPRFSGLQFPNYSSELNVNALELDDSALYLCASSPGLAGSKFFGPGTRLTVL.

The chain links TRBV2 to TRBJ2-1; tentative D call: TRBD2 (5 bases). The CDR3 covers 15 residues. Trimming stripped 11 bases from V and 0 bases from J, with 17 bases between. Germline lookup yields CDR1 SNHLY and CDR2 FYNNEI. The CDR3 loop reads CAGLGSDLSYNEQFF. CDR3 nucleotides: TGTGCCGGACTTGGCTCAGACCTCTCCTACAATGAGCAGTTCTTC.